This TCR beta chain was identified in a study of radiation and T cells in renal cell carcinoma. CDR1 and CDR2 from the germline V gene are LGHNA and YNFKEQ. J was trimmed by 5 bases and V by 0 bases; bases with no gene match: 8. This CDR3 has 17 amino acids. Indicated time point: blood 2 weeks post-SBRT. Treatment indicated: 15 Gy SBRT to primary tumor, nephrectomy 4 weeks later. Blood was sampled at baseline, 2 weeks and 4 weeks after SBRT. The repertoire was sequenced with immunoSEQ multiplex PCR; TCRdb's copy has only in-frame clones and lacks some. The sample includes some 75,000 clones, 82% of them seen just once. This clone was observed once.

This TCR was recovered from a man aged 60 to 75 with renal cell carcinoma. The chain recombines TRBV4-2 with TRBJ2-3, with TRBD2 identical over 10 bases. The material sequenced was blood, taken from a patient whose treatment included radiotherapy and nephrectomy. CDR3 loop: CASSQEPSGSLVDTQYF. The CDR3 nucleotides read TGTGCCAGCAGCCAAGAGCCTAGCGGGAGTTTGGTAGATACGCAGTATTTT.